This T cell receptor (beta chain) derives from a study of blood T cell repertoires in COVID-19. The germline V gene encodes CDR1 LNHDA and CDR2 SQIVND (reference sequence). The CDR3 is 16 residues long. The V and J ends lost 6 bases and 3 bases, in that order; junction bases with no gene match: 5. In the source study's methods: By means of reference gene primer amplification, nucleated cell counts were estimated. Only in-frame clones appear in the TCRdb table, and some are missing; sequencing was by immunoSEQ multiplex PCR. V and J calls and clone size follow that table, whereas D and trimming were derived from the DNA. There are 180,000 or so clones in the sample; about 80% occur only once, and roughly 8.8% lies in the top ten.

The TCR was taken from a woman in her fifties or sixties with active or convalescent COVID-19. Material for sequencing was peripheral blood. The J gene is TRBJ2-1, the V gene TRBV19; 13 nucleotides align to TRBD2. CDR3 region: CASSQTSGGLYNEQFF. The CDR3 nucleotides read TGTGCCAGTAGCCAGACTAGCGGGGGGCTCTACAATGAGCAGTTCTTC.